This record covers a single T cell receptor beta chain. The data belong to a study of blood T cell repertoires in COVID-19. Repertoires were generated with immunoSEQ multiplex PCR, while TCRdb's copy carries only in-frame clones and drops some. The sample consists of 30,000 to 40,000 clones, roughly 90% of them appearing once. Germline values: CDR1 MNHNS, CDR2 SASEGT. The CDR3 runs 17 residues. The V segment lost 0 bases and the J segment 6 bases; nucleotides outside the gene matches: 10. What was sequenced was peripheral blood. This chain connects TRBV6-1 to TRBJ1-5; TRBD1 aligns across 8 bases. The receptor comes from a human donor in a cohort sampled during active COVID-19. The CDR3 loop reads CASSEAKVAGGRQPQHF. The DNA of the CDR3 is TGTGCCAGCAGTGAAGCGAAGGTGGCAGGGGGCCGTCAGCCCCAGCATTTT.